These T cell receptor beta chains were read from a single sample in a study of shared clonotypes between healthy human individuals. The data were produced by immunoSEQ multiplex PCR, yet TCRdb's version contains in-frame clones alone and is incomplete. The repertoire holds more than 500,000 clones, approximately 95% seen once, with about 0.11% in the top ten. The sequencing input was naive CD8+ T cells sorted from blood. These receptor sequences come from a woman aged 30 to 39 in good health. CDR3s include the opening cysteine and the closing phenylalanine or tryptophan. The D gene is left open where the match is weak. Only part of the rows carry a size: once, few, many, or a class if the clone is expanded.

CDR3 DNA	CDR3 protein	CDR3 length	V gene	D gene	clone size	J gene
TGCAGCGTTGAATCTAGCGGGCGCGGCTATGGCTACACCTTC	CSVESSGRGYGYTF	14	TRBV29-1	-	-	TRBJ1-2
TGTGCCAGCAGCCACCAGGGACAGGGAGACTACGAGCAGTACTTC	CASSHQGQGDYEQYF	15	TRBV7-9	TRBD1	-	TRBJ2-7
TGTGCCAGCAACGGGGACAGGGTTACACTATGGGGCACCGGGGAGCTGTTTTTT	CASNGDRVTLWGTGELFF	18	TRBV28	TRBD1	-	TRBJ2-2
TGCGCCAGCAGTGAGTCTAGCGGGAGTTCAGATACGCAGTATTTT	CASSESSGSSDTQYF	15	TRBV10-1	TRBD2	-	TRBJ2-3
TGTGCCAGCAGCTCGGCTGTGGACAACTCTGGAAACACCATATATTTT	CASSSAVDNSGNTIYF	16	TRBV5-6	-	-	TRBJ1-3
TGTGCCAGCAGCTCTGGGACAGTCTTGAACACCGGGGAGCTGTTTTTT	CASSSGTVLNTGELFF	16	TRBV5-8	TRBD1	-	TRBJ2-2
TGTGCCAGCAGATACTCTTTACTAGCGGGAGCTTTAGATGAGCAGTTCTTC	CASRYSLLAGALDEQFF	17	TRBV28	TRBD2	-	TRBJ2-1
TGTGCCAGCAGAGCCGGGACAGGCTCCGAGCAGTACTTC	CASRAGTGSEQYF	13	TRBV27	TRBD1	-	TRBJ2-7
TGTGCCAGCAGCTCTGAAGATACGCAGTATTTT	CASSSEDTQYF	11	TRBV7-9	-	-	TRBJ2-3
TGTGCCAGCAGCTTAGACGGGGCGGGCTACACCTTC	CASSLDGAGYTF	12	TRBV7-6	-	-	TRBJ1-2
TGTGCCAGCAGCCCCGGGACTAGTCTCTCCTACGAGCAGTACTTC	CASSPGTSLSYEQYF	15	TRBV28	TRBD2	-	TRBJ2-7
TGCGCCAGCAGCCTACCCCCTAGCGGGAATTACAATGAGCAGTTCTTC	CASSLPPSGNYNEQFF	16	TRBV10-2	TRBD2	-	TRBJ2-1
TGTGCCAGTAGTATAGCCGAGTATAGCAATCAGCCCCAGCATTTT	CASSIAEYSNQPQHF	15	TRBV19	-	once	TRBJ1-5
TGTGCCAGCAGCCCCCCCACCTACGAGCAGTACTTC	CASSPPTYEQYF	12	TRBV7-4	-	-	TRBJ2-7
TGTGCTAGTGGTTTGGCCCGGGGGAGGGGCCTTGGGAACACTGAAGCTTTCTTT	CASGLARGRGLGNTEAFF	18	TRBV12-5	-	-	TRBJ1-1
TGTGCCAGCAGCTTAATGCCAGGCGCTAGACCTATGAACACTGAAGCTTTCTTT	CASSLMPGARPMNTEAFF	18	TRBV7-6	-	-	TRBJ1-1
TGTGCCAGTTCTTGGGACAGGAGGAATGAAAAACTGTTTTTT	CASSWDRRNEKLFF	14	TRBV19	TRBD1	-	TRBJ1-4
TGCGCCAGCAGCCAAGATAGGTACGAGCAGTACTTC	CASSQDRYEQYF	12	TRBV4-1	-	-	TRBJ2-7
TGTGCCAGCAGTTATCTAGAGTCGGTGACCACCGGGGAGCTGTTTTTT	CASSYLESVTTGELFF	16	TRBV6-6	-	-	TRBJ2-2
TGTGCCAGCAGTGGCTACCAGGGTAGCTACGAGCAGTACTTC	CASSGYQGSYEQYF	14	TRBV28	-	-	TRBJ2-7
TGTGCCAGCAGTCAGGGACTAGCGGGAGGGGGCAATGAGCAGTTCTTC	CASSQGLAGGGNEQFF	16	TRBV27	TRBD2	-	TRBJ2-1
TGCAGCGTTGAGACCGACCCCGGGGAGCTGTTTTTT	CSVETDPGELFF	12	TRBV29-1	-	-	TRBJ2-2
TGTGCCTGGAGTTCTCCGGGATACCTCCCCTACGAGCAGTACTTC	CAWSSPGYLPYEQYF	15	TRBV30	-	-	TRBJ2-7
TGTGCCAGCAGTGAAGCGCTTACTAGCGGGAGGGGAAATGAGCAGTTCTTC	CASSEALTSGRGNEQFF	17	TRBV2	TRBD2	-	TRBJ2-1
TGTGCCAGCAGCGTACGACTAGCGGGACCTTCCACCGGGGAGCTGTTTTTT	CASSVRLAGPSTGELFF	17	TRBV7-9	TRBD2	once	TRBJ2-2
TGTGCCAGCAGTTACTGGCTTGGGCGGGGCACTGAAGCTTTCTTT	CASSYWLGRGTEAFF	15	TRBV6-5	-	-	TRBJ1-1
TGTGCCAGTAACCTAGCGGGAAACAATGAGCAGTTCTTC	CASNLAGNNEQFF	13	TRBV19	TRBD2	once	TRBJ2-1
TGTGCCAGCAGCTTTGCTCTAAACTGGGACGAGCAGTACTTC	CASSFALNWDEQYF	14	TRBV12-1	-	-	TRBJ2-7
TGTGCCAGCGGAGAGGACCCCGTGGGGACCCCAACCTACGAGCAGTACTTC	CASGEDPVGTPTYEQYF	17	TRBV28	-	-	TRBJ2-7
TGTGCCAGCAGTCTAAGGGATGGGGAGCTGTTTTTT	CASSLRDGELFF	12	TRBV27	-	-	TRBJ2-2
TGTGCCAGCAGAAGGCGGGACTCCTACGAGCAGTACTTC	CASRRRDSYEQYF	13	TRBV28	-	once	TRBJ2-7
TGTGCCAGCAGTGATGGCCTAGCTTTGAACACCGGGGAGCTGTTTTTT	CASSDGLALNTGELFF	16	TRBV2	-	-	TRBJ2-2
TGTGCCAGTAGTGGACAGGTGGACACCGGGGAGCTGTTTTTT	CASSGQVDTGELFF	14	TRBV19	TRBD1	-	TRBJ2-2
TGTGCCAGTAGTATCGTGACAGGGTACCAGCCCCAGCATTTT	CASSIVTGYQPQHF	14	TRBV19	TRBD1	-	TRBJ1-5
TGCAGCGCCTCTGAACAGGGCTACGAGCAGTACTTC	CSASEQGYEQYF	12	TRBV29-1	-	-	TRBJ2-7
TGCGCCAGCAGCCAAGAGGGGACAGGGTTGACCGAGCAGTACTTC	CASSQEGTGLTEQYF	15	TRBV4-1	TRBD1	-	TRBJ2-7
TGTGCCAGCAGCCCGACAGTCACGGAGAGCTCTGGGGCCAACGTCCTGACTTTC	CASSPTVTESSGANVLTF	18	TRBV4-2	-	-	TRBJ2-6
TGTGCCAGCAGGTCTGGGGCCGGGGAGCTGTTTTTT	CASRSGAGELFF	12	TRBV28	-	-	TRBJ2-2
TGTGCCAGCAGCCACGGACAGGGGGTAGGGTACGAGCAGTACTTC	CASSHGQGVGYEQYF	15	TRBV14	TRBD1	-	TRBJ2-7
TGTGCCACCTCACTCTCGGCTGGGGAGCTGTTTTTT	CATSLSAGELFF	12	TRBV15	-	-	TRBJ2-2
TGTGCCAGTAGTACCTTCGACAGGGTGGACCAGCCCCAGCATTTT	CASSTFDRVDQPQHF	15	TRBV19	TRBD1	-	TRBJ1-5
TGTGCCAGCAGTGAAAGAGTGGGTAGCTCCTACAATGAGCAGTTCTTC	CASSERVGSSYNEQFF	16	TRBV6-1	-	-	TRBJ2-1
TGTGCCAGCGGCAGGGGGTTTCAGCCCCAGCATTTT	CASGRGFQPQHF	12	TRBV6-5	TRBD1	-	TRBJ1-5
TGCAGCGTTGCCTCGGACAGTAATCAGCCCCAGCATTTT	CSVASDSNQPQHF	13	TRBV29-1	-	-	TRBJ1-5
TGTGCCAGCAGCTTAGATGGGGGGGACTCCTACGAGCAGTACTTC	CASSLDGGDSYEQYF	15	TRBV11-2	TRBD2	-	TRBJ2-7
TGTGCCAGCAGTTATGTCTGGGGGGCCAACGTCCTGACTTTC	CASSYVWGANVLTF	14	TRBV5-6	-	-	TRBJ2-6
TGTGCCAGCAGCGAGGGACTAGCGGTTCCCACCGAGCAGTACTTC	CASSEGLAVPTEQYF	15	TRBV14	TRBD2	-	TRBJ2-7
TGTGCCACCAGCAGAGGGACAGGCACTGAAGCTTTCTTT	CATSRGTGTEAFF	13	TRBV15	TRBD1	-	TRBJ1-1
TGTGCCAGCAGTTTAGCCACTGAAGCTTTCTTT	CASSLATEAFF	11	TRBV28	-	-	TRBJ1-1
TGTGCCAGTAGTATAACCCTCGCGGAGACCCAGTACTTC	CASSITLAETQYF	13	TRBV19	-	-	TRBJ2-5
TGTGCCAGCAGCGGGACAGAGACCTACGAGCAGTACTTC	CASSGTETYEQYF	13	TRBV2	TRBD1	-	TRBJ2-7
TGCGCCAGCAGCCCTTGGACAGACATGAACACTGAAGCTTTCTTT	CASSPWTDMNTEAFF	15	TRBV5-1	-	-	TRBJ1-1
TGTGCCAGCAGCCCCCACGACACCGGGGAGCTGTTTTTT	CASSPHDTGELFF	13	TRBV11-2	-	-	TRBJ2-2
TGTGCCAGCAGTTTAGCACTAGCGGACTCCTACGAGCAGTACTTC	CASSLALADSYEQYF	15	TRBV28	TRBD2	-	TRBJ2-7
TGTGCCAGCAGAGAGACACAGATGAACACTGAAGCTTTCTTT	CASRETQMNTEAFF	14	TRBV28	-	-	TRBJ1-1
TGTGCCAGCAGCCCCCCAGGACAGGGGGCAGATACGCAGTATTTT	CASSPPGQGADTQYF	15	TRBV7-9	TRBD1	once	TRBJ2-3
TGTGCCAGCTCGGACGCTACCTACGAGCAGTACTTC	CASSDATYEQYF	12	TRBV28	-	-	TRBJ2-7
TGTGCCAGCAGTTTATACTTCCCCCAACTAGTCTCCTACGAGCAGTACTTC	CASSLYFPQLVSYEQYF	17	TRBV28	-	-	TRBJ2-7
TGCGCCAGCAGCCAAGATTGGACCGGGACTAGCGGGAGGCGCAGCTCCTACAATGAGCAGTTCTTC	CASSQDWTGTSGRRSSYNEQFF	22	TRBV4-1	TRBD2	-	TRBJ2-1